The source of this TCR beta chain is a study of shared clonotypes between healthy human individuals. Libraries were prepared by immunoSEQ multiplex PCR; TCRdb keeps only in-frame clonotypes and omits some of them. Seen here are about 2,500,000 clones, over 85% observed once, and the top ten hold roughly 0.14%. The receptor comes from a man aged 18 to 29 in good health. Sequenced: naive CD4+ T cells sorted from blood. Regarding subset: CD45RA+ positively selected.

CDR3 residues: CASSFKAGVNQPQHF. DNA for the CDR3: TGTGCCAGCAGCTTCAAGGCAGGGGTCAATCAGCCCCAGCATTTT. The rearrangement uses TRBV7-2 and TRBJ1-5; D is possibly TRBD1 (6 bases). Between the trimmed V and J ends, which lost 3 bases and 3 bases, there was a span of 12 bases. CDR1 is SGHTA and CDR2 is FQGNSA in the germline V gene. The CDR3 sequence is 15 residues long.